The next 9 T cell receptor beta chains were all read from a single sample in a study of cytomegalovirus exposure and HLA in healthy donors. The PCR had 60 Vbeta and 13 Jbeta primers. Only in-frame clones appear in the TCRdb table, and some are missing; sequencing was by immunoSEQ multiplex PCR. The data contain around 44,000 clones, about 85% of them singletons. What was sequenced was PBMCs. These receptors all come from a woman in her thirties or forties in good health and CMV-seropositive.

This rearrangement joins TRBV6-5 to TRBJ2-7; a weak D match, TRBD1 (5 bases). Looked up from germline, CDR1 is MNHEY and CDR2 is SVGAGI. V was trimmed by 5 bases and J by 3 bases, leaving 11 bases between them. This CDR3 contains 13 residues. The CDR3 DNA reads as TGTGCCAGCAGTGAAGACAGAAACTACGAGCAGTACTTC. As protein: CASSEDRNYEQYF.

The chain joins TRBV2 to TRBJ2-1, with D maybe TRBD2 (7 bases). Germline values: CDR1 SNHLY, CDR2 FYNNEI. CDR3 length equals 13 residues. Trimming pared 11 bases from V and 7 bases from J, leaving 18 bases between. The CDR3 DNA sequence: TGTGCCGCAGGGGAGGGGGTAGAAAATGAGCAGTTCTTC. Translated: CAAGEGVENEQFF.

In this sample, this clone turned up a few times. The chain recombines TRBV2 with TRBJ1-3; perhaps TRBD1 as D (5 bases). CDR1 is SNHLY and CDR2 is FYNNEI in the germline V gene. Deletions cut 6 bases from V and 0 bases from J, with 6 bases between. The CDR3 loop spans 13 amino acids. The CDR3 DNA is TGTGCCAGCAGGGGGCTCTCTGGAAACACCATATATTTT. Protein product: CASRGLSGNTIYF.

A few counts support this clone. A far larger clone is just one base off, so this is likely a read error. The same CDR3 arises from other DNA sequences in this sample as well. The chain joins TRBV2 to TRBJ2-5; 7 bases align to TRBD1. Germline V CDR1 and CDR2: SNHLY, FYNNEI. After removal of 5 bases from V and 5 bases from J, the junction contained 5 bases not matched to a gene. This CDR3 is built from 13 residues. The CDR3 loop reads CASSRGLEETQYF. In nucleotides, the CDR3 is TGTGCCAGCAGTAGGGGGCTGGAGGAGACCCAGTACTTC.

This chain links TRBV19 with TRBJ2-6, with D hard to call. The CDR3 is made up of 15 amino acids. Trimming left V 7 bases short and J 0 bases short, with 10 bases between. Germline V gives CDR1 LNHDA, CDR2 SQIVND (reference sequence). This CDR3 is CASKVGYSGANVLTF. The CDR3 region has the DNA TGTGCCAGTAAAGTCGGTTACTCTGGGGCCAACGTCCTGACTTTC.

The chain is built from TRBV7-6 and TRBJ2-1, with TRBD2 matching 9 bases. CDR3 length: 14 amino acids. Germline CDR1 reads SGHVS; CDR2 reads FNYEAQ. Trimming removed 5 bases from V and 7 bases from J; junction bases left unmatched: 6. For the CDR3, the DNA is TGTGCCAGCAGCACTGGACTAGCGCCAAATGAGCAGTTCTTC. It yields the protein CASSTGLAPNEQFF.

The V call is TRBV29-1, the J call TRBJ2-5; D possibly corresponds to TRBD1 (5 bases). Trimming removed 2 bases at V and 0 bases at J, with 13 bases between. CDR1 is SQVTM and CDR2 is ANQGSEA in the germline V gene. The CDR3 length is 15 residues. This CDR3 reads CSVEIAGRDQETQYF. The CDR3 bases are TGCAGCGTTGAAATAGCCGGCAGGGACCAAGAGACCCAGTACTTC.

The J gene is TRBJ2-7, the V gene TRBV5-5, with 7 bases matching TRBD1. The trim removed 2 bases at V and 3 bases at J, leaving 5 bases unmatched. CDR3 size: 14 residues. Germline CDR1 SGHKS, CDR2 YYEKEE (reference sequence). Written as DNA, the CDR3 is TGTGCCAGCAGCTTCGGGACAGAGATCTACGAGCAGTACTTC. As protein: CASSFGTEIYEQYF.

This clone was found once. J is TRBJ1-3 and V is TRBV7-8; the D gene is possibly TRBD1 (5 bases). V was pared by 2 bases and J by 0 bases, with 11 bases between. The CDR3 sequence is 16 residues long. Germline CDR1 is SGHVS and CDR2 is FQNEAQ. CDR3 nucleotide sequence: TGTGCCAGCAGCTTACGACAGCACTTCTCTGGAAACACCATATATTTT. As protein: CASSLRQHFSGNTIYF.